A selection of T cell receptor beta chains follows, all from one sample in a study of blood T cells in healthy people across ages. TCRdb re-derived calls from the 5' RACE reads in MiXCR, one entry per CDR3 protein. The sample carries 1.4 million to 1.5 million distinct CDR3 sequences, approximately 40% recorded once. Source material: blood. The receptors were gathered from a woman in her late teens or twenties in good health. Both conserved end residues are part of each CDR3. The D gene is left open where the match is weak. Clone size appears in some rows only: once, few, many, or a class for an expanded clone.

len: 15
v_gene: TRBV7-2
j_gene: TRBJ2-4
d_gene: NA
abundance: NA
CDR3aa: CASSFGGTGKNIQYF
CDR3nt: TGTGCCAGCAGCTTTGGGGGAACTGGCAAAAACATTCAGTACTTC

len: 13
v_gene: TRBV4-1
j_gene: TRBJ2-1
d_gene: NA
abundance: many
CDR3aa: CASSDRVLNEQFF
CDR3nt: TGCGCCAGCAGTGACAGAGTGCTCAATGAGCAGTTCTTC

len: 13
v_gene: TRBV10-3
j_gene: TRBJ2-1
d_gene: TRBD2
abundance: many
CDR3aa: CAIKGLVGNEQFF
CDR3nt: TGTGCCATCAAGGGACTAGTGGGCAATGAGCAGTTCTTC

len: 15
v_gene: TRBV7-9
j_gene: TRBJ1-4
d_gene: NA
abundance: NA
CDR3aa: CASSFGDATNEKLFF
CDR3nt: TGTGCCAGCAGCTTTGGGGATGCAACTAATGAAAAACTGTTTTTT

len: 16
v_gene: TRBV12-3/TRBV12-4
j_gene: TRBJ2-6
d_gene: NA
abundance: few
CDR3aa: CASSLARGPGANVLTF
CDR3nt: TGTGCCAGCAGTTTAGCTAGGGGCCCCGGGGCCAACGTCCTGACTTTC

len: 15
v_gene: TRBV2
j_gene: TRBJ2-2
d_gene: NA
abundance: few
CDR3aa: CASSLDGPNTGELFF
CDR3nt: TGTGCCAGCAGCTTGGACGGGCCGAACACCGGGGAGCTGTTTTTT

len: 17
v_gene: TRBV7-2
j_gene: TRBJ2-1
d_gene: TRBD2
abundance: few
CDR3aa: CASSSPNGLAGDNEQFF
CDR3nt: TGTGCCAGCAGCTCTCCGAATGGACTAGCGGGAGACAATGAGCAGTTCTTC

len: 14
v_gene: TRBV12-3/TRBV12-4
j_gene: TRBJ1-1
d_gene: NA
abundance: NA
CDR3aa: CASRPGGVDTEAFF
CDR3nt: TGTGCCAGCAGACCCGGGGGGGTGGACACTGAAGCTTTCTTT

len: 15
v_gene: TRBV25-1
j_gene: TRBJ1-2
d_gene: NA
abundance: NA
CDR3aa: CASSDLNTLFYGYTF
CDR3nt: TGTGCCAGCAGTGACCTTAACACCCTGTTCTATGGCTACACCTTC

len: 14
v_gene: TRBV10-3
j_gene: TRBJ2-3
d_gene: NA
abundance: NA
CDR3aa: CASRDGSSTDTQYF
CDR3nt: TGTGCCTCCAGGGACGGATCTAGCACAGATACGCAGTATTTT

len: 19
v_gene: TRBV10-3
j_gene: TRBJ2-1
d_gene: NA
abundance: NA
CDR3aa: CAISEGTNAPTSSYNEQFF
CDR3nt: TGTGCCATCAGTGAAGGGACAAATGCCCCGACCAGCTCCTACAATGAGCAGTTCTTC

len: 15
v_gene: TRBV12-3/TRBV12-4
j_gene: TRBJ2-1
d_gene: TRBD2
abundance: NA
CDR3aa: CASTLGAGGYNEQFF
CDR3nt: TGTGCCAGCACCCTGGGAGCGGGGGGGTACAATGAGCAGTTCTTC

len: 15
v_gene: TRBV27
j_gene: TRBJ2-2
d_gene: TRBD1
abundance: NA
CDR3aa: CASSTRGTVHRELFF
CDR3nt: TGTGCCAGCAGTACTAGAGGGACAGTCCACCGGGAGCTGTTTTTT

len: 15
v_gene: TRBV4-1
j_gene: TRBJ2-7
d_gene: NA
abundance: few
CDR3aa: CASSQNHELSYEQYF
CDR3nt: TGCGCCAGCAGCCAAAACCATGAGTTGTCCTACGAGCAGTACTTC

len: 20
v_gene: TRBV20-1
j_gene: TRBJ2-1
d_gene: TRBD2
abundance: NA
CDR3aa: CSASSPAASGRAILGDEQFF
CDR3nt: TGCAGTGCTAGTTCCCCCGCGGCTAGCGGGAGGGCAATTTTAGGGGATGAGCAGTTCTTC

len: 15
v_gene: TRBV6-2/TRBV6-3
j_gene: TRBJ2-5
d_gene: TRBD1
abundance: NA
CDR3aa: CASSYGTGHQETQYF
CDR3nt: TGTGCCAGCAGTTACGGGACAGGGCACCAAGAGACCCAGTACTTC

len: 15
v_gene: TRBV14
j_gene: TRBJ2-7
d_gene: TRBD1
abundance: NA
CDR3aa: CASRISGTGFYEQYF
CDR3nt: TGTGCCAGCAGGATTTCGGGGACAGGGTTCTACGAGCAGTACTTC

len: 16
v_gene: TRBV2
j_gene: TRBJ2-3
d_gene: TRBD2
abundance: NA
CDR3aa: CASSEAGLAVTDTQYF
CDR3nt: TGTGCCAGCAGTGAAGCGGGACTAGCGGTTACAGATACGCAGTATTTT

len: 11
v_gene: TRBV20-1
j_gene: TRBJ1-6
d_gene: NA
abundance: few
CDR3aa: CSARPGEEFHF
CDR3nt: TGCAGTGCTCGTCCGGGAGAAGAATTCCACTTT

len: 17
v_gene: TRBV30
j_gene: TRBJ1-5
d_gene: TRBD1
abundance: NA
CDR3aa: CAWSGGQVGPGGQPQHF
CDR3nt: TGTGCCTGGAGTGGGGGACAGGTCGGGCCTGGGGGTCAGCCCCAGCATTTT

len: 16
v_gene: TRBV7-6
j_gene: TRBJ1-1
d_gene: NA
abundance: NA
CDR3aa: CASSPRGGTMNTGAFF
CDR3nt: TGTGCCAGCAGCCCCCGAGGGGGTACCATGAACACTGGAGCTTTCTTT

len: 17
v_gene: TRBV29-1
j_gene: TRBJ2-3
d_gene: TRBD1
abundance: NA
CDR3aa: CSGFVGDSKTLSDTQYF
CDR3nt: TGCAGCGGGTTTGTAGGGGACAGCAAAACTTTATCAGATACGCAGTATTTT

len: 17
v_gene: TRBV4-1
j_gene: TRBJ2-7
d_gene: NA
abundance: few
CDR3aa: CASSQDLVPGRTYEQYF
CDR3nt: TGCGCCAGCAGCCAAGATTTAGTTCCGGGCCGAACCTACGAGCAGTACTTC

len: 16
v_gene: TRBV9
j_gene: TRBJ2-2
d_gene: NA
abundance: NA
CDR3aa: CASSARGDSIGGELFF
CDR3nt: TGTGCCAGCAGCGCCAGGGGAGACAGTATAGGTGGGGAGCTGTTTTTT

len: 18
v_gene: TRBV27
j_gene: TRBJ2-1
d_gene: TRBD2
abundance: NA
CDR3aa: CASSPTSGSEISYNEQFF
CDR3nt: TGTGCCAGCAGCCCGACTAGCGGGAGTGAAATTTCCTACAATGAGCAGTTCTTC

len: 13
v_gene: TRBV24-1
j_gene: TRBJ2-3
d_gene: TRBD2
abundance: NA
CDR3aa: CATSRGGLDTQYF
CDR3nt: TGTGCCACCAGCCGGGGGGGGCTAGATACGCAGTATTTT

len: 15
v_gene: TRBV20-1
j_gene: TRBJ2-1
d_gene: TRBD2
abundance: NA
CDR3aa: CSAKTGTSGDNEQFF
CDR3nt: TGCAGTGCGAAAACCGGGACTAGCGGCGACAATGAGCAGTTCTTC

len: 14
v_gene: TRBV29-1
j_gene: TRBJ2-5
d_gene: TRBD2
abundance: NA
CDR3aa: CSVGTSGRGETQYF
CDR3nt: TGCAGCGTGGGGACTAGCGGGAGGGGAGAGACCCAGTACTTC

len: 13
v_gene: TRBV5-1
j_gene: TRBJ1-2
d_gene: TRBD1
abundance: NA
CDR3aa: CASSYRGQEGYTF
CDR3nt: TGCGCCAGCAGCTACAGGGGGCAGGAGGGCTACACCTTC

len: 11
v_gene: TRBV14
j_gene: TRBJ2-4
d_gene: NA
abundance: few
CDR3aa: CASSQAAIQYF
CDR3nt: TGTGCCAGCAGCCAGGCGGCCATTCAGTACTTC

len: 17
v_gene: TRBV12-3/TRBV12-4
j_gene: TRBJ1-4
d_gene: NA
abundance: NA
CDR3aa: CASTEGPGGPANEKLFF
CDR3nt: TGTGCCAGCACCGAGGGGCCCGGGGGGCCAGCTAATGAAAAACTGTTTTTT

len: 15
v_gene: TRBV10-3
j_gene: TRBJ1-2
d_gene: TRBD1
abundance: few
CDR3aa: CAISGRGQESSGYTF
CDR3nt: TGTGCCATCAGTGGAAGGGGACAGGAGTCTTCTGGCTACACCTTC

len: 16
v_gene: TRBV11-1
j_gene: TRBJ2-1
d_gene: TRBD2
abundance: NA
CDR3aa: CASNQRGSGRDNEQFF
CDR3nt: TGTGCCAGCAACCAACGGGGTAGCGGGAGGGACAATGAGCAGTTCTTC

len: 11
v_gene: TRBV20-1
j_gene: TRBJ1-2
d_gene: NA
abundance: few
CDR3aa: CSAREGAGYTF
CDR3nt: TGCAGTGCTAGGGAAGGGGCTGGCTACACCTTC

len: 16
v_gene: TRBV18
j_gene: TRBJ1-5
d_gene: NA
abundance: NA
CDR3aa: CASSPLPGLSNQPQHF
CDR3nt: TGTGCCAGCTCACCCTTACCGGGACTTAGCAATCAGCCCCAGCATTTT

len: 16
v_gene: TRBV6-6
j_gene: TRBJ1-3
d_gene: TRBD1
abundance: few
CDR3aa: CASSLTGGRSENTIYF
CDR3nt: TGTGCCAGCAGTCTAACAGGGGGTAGATCAGAAAACACCATATATTTT

len: 15
v_gene: TRBV7-2
j_gene: TRBJ2-1
d_gene: TRBD2
abundance: NA
CDR3aa: CASSQSGSTRNEQFF
CDR3nt: TGTGCCAGCAGCCAAAGCGGGAGTACGAGGAATGAGCAGTTCTTC

len: 17
v_gene: TRBV5-1
j_gene: TRBJ2-1
d_gene: NA
abundance: once
CDR3aa: CASSLGRAAGSYNEQFF
CDR3nt: TGCGCCAGCAGCTTGGGGCGGGCAGCCGGCTCCTACAATGAGCAGTTCTTC

len: 15
v_gene: TRBV12-3/TRBV12-4
j_gene: TRBJ2-5
d_gene: NA
abundance: NA
CDR3aa: CASSFTSAVQETQYF
CDR3nt: TGTGCCAGCAGTTTTACTAGTGCCGTTCAAGAGACCCAGTACTTC

len: 12
v_gene: TRBV6-6
j_gene: TRBJ1-1
d_gene: NA
abundance: NA
CDR3aa: CASSTGDPKAFF
CDR3nt: TGTGCCAGCAGTACGGGAGACCCTAAAGCTTTCTTT

len: 17
v_gene: TRBV28
j_gene: TRBJ2-4
d_gene: TRBD2
abundance: NA
CDR3aa: CASSSPNQAGGKNIQYF
CDR3nt: TGTGCCAGCAGTTCACCAAACCAAGCGGGGGGGAAAAACATTCAGTACTTC

len: 14
v_gene: TRBV10-3
j_gene: TRBJ2-2
d_gene: TRBD1
abundance: few
CDR3aa: CAISRTGGTGELFF
CDR3nt: TGTGCCATCTCGAGGACAGGGGGCACCGGGGAGCTGTTTTTT

len: 14
v_gene: TRBV20-1
j_gene: TRBJ2-7
d_gene: NA
abundance: NA
CDR3aa: CSARDVADLYEQYF
CDR3nt: TGCAGTGCTAGAGATGTGGCGGACCTCTACGAGCAGTACTTC

len: 15
v_gene: TRBV3-1
j_gene: TRBJ2-7
d_gene: TRBD1
abundance: NA
CDR3aa: CASSQTGTGYNEQYF
CDR3nt: TGTGCCAGCAGCCAAACCGGGACAGGCTACAATGAGCAGTACTTC

len: 15
v_gene: TRBV2
j_gene: TRBJ1-6
d_gene: NA
abundance: NA
CDR3aa: CASNERPGGNSPLHF
CDR3nt: TGTGCCAGCAATGAGCGTCCCGGGGGGAATTCACCCCTCCACTTT

len: 12
v_gene: TRBV29-1
j_gene: TRBJ2-5
d_gene: TRBD1
abundance: NA
CDR3aa: CSVGGGRETQYF
CDR3nt: TGCAGCGTTGGAGGGGGCAGGGAGACCCAGTACTTC

len: 11
v_gene: TRBV7-2
j_gene: TRBJ2-5
d_gene: NA
abundance: few
CDR3aa: CASSLAAYQYF
CDR3nt: TGTGCCAGCAGCTTAGCAGCATACCAGTACTTC

len: 20
v_gene: TRBV21-1
j_gene: TRBJ2-3
d_gene: NA
abundance: once
CDR3aa: CASSGPPTNLAGKSADTQYF
CDR3nt: TGTGCCAGCAGCGGCCCCCCGACAAACCTAGCGGGCAAATCGGCAGATACGCAGTATTTT

len: 15
v_gene: TRBV27
j_gene: TRBJ1-1
d_gene: NA
abundance: many
CDR3aa: CASGVVQGGITEAFF
CDR3nt: TGTGCCAGTGGGGTAGTGCAGGGAGGAATCACTGAAGCTTTCTTT

len: 13
v_gene: TRBV7-2
j_gene: TRBJ2-1
d_gene: NA
abundance: NA
CDR3aa: CASSPDYYNEQFF
CDR3nt: TGTGCCAGCAGTCCAGACTACTACAATGAGCAGTTCTTC

len: 13
v_gene: TRBV6-4
j_gene: TRBJ2-2
d_gene: NA
abundance: NA
CDR3aa: CASQDWTTGELFF
CDR3nt: TGTGCCAGCCAGGACTGGACCACCGGGGAGCTGTTTTTT

len: 15
v_gene: TRBV2
j_gene: TRBJ2-1
d_gene: TRBD2
abundance: few
CDR3aa: CARSIASGSAFEQFF
CDR3nt: TGTGCCAGATCAATTGCTAGCGGGAGTGCCTTTGAGCAGTTCTTC

len: 15
v_gene: TRBV12-3/TRBV12-4
j_gene: TRBJ2-3
d_gene: NA
abundance: NA
CDR3aa: CASSLWGGGADTQYF
CDR3nt: TGTGCCAGCAGTCTGTGGGGCGGGGGCGCAGATACGCAGTATTTT

len: 14
v_gene: TRBV27
j_gene: TRBJ1-4
d_gene: NA
abundance: NA
CDR3aa: CASSLVGGDEKLFF
CDR3nt: TGTGCCAGCAGTTTAGTAGGGGGGGATGAAAAACTGTTTTTT

len: 14
v_gene: TRBV12-5
j_gene: TRBJ2-5
d_gene: TRBD1
abundance: NA
CDR3aa: CASGFGTAKETQYF
CDR3nt: TGTGCTAGTGGTTTCGGGACAGCTAAAGAGACCCAGTACTTC

len: 13
v_gene: TRBV20-1
j_gene: TRBJ2-7
d_gene: NA
abundance: few
CDR3aa: CSARDREAYEQYF
CDR3nt: TGCAGTGCTAGAGACAGGGAGGCCTACGAGCAGTACTTC

len: 16
v_gene: TRBV9
j_gene: TRBJ2-3
d_gene: TRBD2
abundance: many
CDR3aa: CASSVGTSGYTDTQYF
CDR3nt: TGTGCCAGCAGCGTAGGGACTAGCGGGTATACAGATACGCAGTATTTT

len: 19
v_gene: TRBV6-1
j_gene: TRBJ2-7
d_gene: TRBD2
abundance: NA
CDR3aa: CASSDPPLSSGRTSYEQYF
CDR3nt: TGTGCCAGCAGTGATCCGCCCCTCTCTAGCGGGAGGACCTCCTACGAGCAGTACTTC

len: 14
v_gene: TRBV10-3
j_gene: TRBJ1-1
d_gene: NA
abundance: NA
CDR3aa: CATMGPTGKSEAFF
CDR3nt: TGTGCCACTATGGGGCCCACAGGCAAAAGCGAAGCTTTCTTT

len: 13
v_gene: TRBV19
j_gene: TRBJ2-7
d_gene: TRBD1
abundance: NA
CDR3aa: CATGTGFPYEQYF
CDR3nt: TGTGCCACCGGGACAGGGTTCCCCTACGAGCAGTACTTC